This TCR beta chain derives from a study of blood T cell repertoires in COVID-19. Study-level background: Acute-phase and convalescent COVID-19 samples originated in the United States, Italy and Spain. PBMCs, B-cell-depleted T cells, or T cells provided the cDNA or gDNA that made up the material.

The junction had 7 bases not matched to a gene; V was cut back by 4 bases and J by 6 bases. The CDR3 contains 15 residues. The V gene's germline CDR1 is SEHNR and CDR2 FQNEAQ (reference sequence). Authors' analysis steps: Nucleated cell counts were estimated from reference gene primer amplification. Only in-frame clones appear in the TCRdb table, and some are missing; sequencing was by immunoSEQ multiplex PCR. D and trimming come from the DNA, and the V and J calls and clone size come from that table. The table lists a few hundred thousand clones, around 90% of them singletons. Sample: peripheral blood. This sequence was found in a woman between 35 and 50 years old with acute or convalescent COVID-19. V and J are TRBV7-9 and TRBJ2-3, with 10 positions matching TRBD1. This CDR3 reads CASSSRQGARDTQYF. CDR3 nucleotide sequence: TGTGCCAGCAGCTCGCGACAGGGGGCTAGGGATACGCAGTATTTT.